These 10 T cell receptor beta chains came from one sample sequenced in a study of blood T cell repertoires in COVID-19 (dated by TCRdb to 2020 to 2021). The library was prepared using the immunoSEQ multiplex PCR assay. Drawn from immuneACCESS, this table holds only the in-frame rearrangements with V and J called that TCRdb kept. Clones are partly lost; checked studies trace under half to an unresolved V gene and leave the rest unexplained. The sample yields 180,000 or so clones; approximately 86% were counted once. Roughly 0.99% of the sample rests with the top ten. The sequencing input was peripheral blood. The receptors were sampled from a man aged 18 to 30 with acute or convalescent COVID-19.

This chain joins TRBV5-1 and TRBJ2-7, with D maybe TRBD1 (6 bases). The CDR3 is 15 amino acids. V dropped 0 bases and J dropped 4 bases, with 14 bases sitting between them. Germline V gene lookup returns CDR1 SGHRS and CDR2 YFSETQ. DNA of the CDR3: TGCGCCAGCAGCTTGGGGGACACGAGCGCTTACGAGCAGTACTTC. Translating it yields CASSLGDTSAYEQYF.

Worth noting for this clone: Other DNA sequences of this sample code for an identical CDR3. The chain combines TRBV9 with TRBJ1-5; 10 bases line up with TRBD1. V shed 3 bases, J shed 4 bases, and the junction held 1 base outside the gene matches. The CDR3 extends over 14 amino acids. From germline, CDR1 is SGDLS and CDR2 YYNGEE. CDR3 in DNA: TGTGCCAGCAGCGGGGGACAGGGGAATCAGCCCCAGCATTTT. Protein: CASSGGQGNQPQHF. Full variable domain (rest looked up from reference TRBV9 and TRBJ1-5): DSGVTQTPKHLITATGQRVTLRCSPRSGDLSVYWYQQSLDQGLQFLIQYYNGEERAKGNILERFSAQQFPDLHSELNLSSLELGDSALYFCASSGGQGNQPQHFGDGTRLSIL.

The chain uses TRBV7-8 and TRBJ1-5; 9 bases align to TRBD1. CDR1 is SGHVS, CDR2 FQNEAQ, per germline. V lost 5 bases to trimming and J lost 4 bases; unmatched junction nucleotides: 18. The CDR3 is 19 amino acids. CDR3 coding DNA: TGTGCCAGCAGCGCCCTACATCAGATGGGACAGGGAGAAAATCAGCCCCAGCATTTT. Its translation is CASSALHQMGQGENQPQHF. The complete variable domain, with remaining parts taken from reference TRBV7-8 and TRBJ1-5, reads GAGVSQSPRYKVAKRGQDVALRCDPISGHVSLFWYQQALGQGPEFLTYFQNEAQLDKSGLPSDRFFAERPEGSVSTLKIQRTQQEDSAVYLCASSALHQMGQGENQPQHFGDGTRLSIL.

The genes are TRBV7-2 and TRBJ2-7, with 9 bases identical to TRBD1. This CDR3 contains 15 residues. Trimming took 5 bases from V and 4 from J; bases not matched to a gene: 9. Germline V lookup: CDR1 SGHTA, CDR2 FQGNSA. The CDR3 protein is CASSQGGQGIYEQYV. The CDR3 DNA reads TGTGCCAGCAGCCAAGGCGGACAGGGGATATACGAGCAGTACGTC.

This clone was observed once. This rearrangement joins TRBV19 to TRBJ1-2; the D gene is possibly TRBD1 (5 bases). The CDR3 totals 15 residues. The V gene's germline CDR1 is LNHDA and CDR2 SQIVND (reference sequence). V shed 7 bases and J shed 0 bases, with 15 bases lying between them. CDR3 nucleotide sequence: TGTGCCAGTACCCCATTCGGAGGGGCTAACTATGGCTACACCTTC. Protein product: CASTPFGGANYGYTF.

The genes are TRBV7-3 and TRBJ1-6; 7 nucleotides match TRBD1. V lost 4 bases, J lost 10 bases, and 13 bases stayed unmatched. Germline V gene lookup returns CDR1 SGHTA and CDR2 FQGTGA. This CDR3 is 16 amino acids long. The CDR3 DNA reads as TGTGCCAGCAGCTCCGGGTCGAGCAGGGGGAACTCACCCCTCCACTTT. Translation gives CASSSGSSRGNSPLHF.

This chain's CDR3 is CAWKDIMNTEAFF. The CDR3 DNA sequence: TGTGCCTGGAAGGACATCATGAACACTGAAGCTTTCTTT. The chain combines TRBV5-4 with TRBJ1-1; possible D gene TRBD1, 5 bases. Germline V gene data show CDR1 as SGHNT and CDR2 as YYREEE (reference sequence). V lost 10 bases and J 0 bases, leaving 13 bases between the germline ends. This CDR3 comprises 13 residues.

This rearrangement joins TRBV9 to TRBJ2-3; 9 positions agree with TRBD1. The germline V gene has CDR1 SGDLS and CDR2 YYNGEE. Trimming at V came to 3 bases and at J to 5 bases, leaving 7 bases not matched to a gene. CDR3 length: 15 amino acids. CDR3 sequence reads: CASSGTGGWVDTQYF. As DNA, the CDR3 is TGTGCCAGCAGCGGAACAGGGGGCTGGGTAGATACGCAGTATTTT. The full variable domain, its missing parts supplied by reference TRBV9 and TRBJ2-3, is DSGVTQTPKHLITATGQRVTLRCSPRSGDLSVYWYQQSLDQGLQFLIQYYNGEERAKGNILERFSAQQFPDLHSELNLSSLELGDSALYFCASSGTGGWVDTQYFGPGTRLTVL.

The rearrangement joins TRBV6-6 to TRBJ1-5, with D maybe TRBD1 (6 bases). Trimming cost V 6 bases and J 9 bases, with 18 bases left between them. The CDR3 covers 14 residues. CDR1 is MNHNY, CDR2 SVGAGI, per germline (reference sequence). The DNA of the CDR3 is TGTGCCAGCAGCCACACAGGGCCTGACCCGCCCCAGCATTTT. Protein sequence: CASSHTGPDPPQHF.

This clone has only a few counts. The chain recombines TRBV5-1 with TRBJ1-1; perhaps TRBD1 as D (6 bases). Trimming left V 3 bases short and J 1 base short, with 13 bases between. This CDR3 is built from 15 residues. Germline V gene lookup returns CDR1 SGHRS and CDR2 YFSETQ. The CDR3 DNA reads as TGCGCCAGCAGCTCGAAACAGGGCCCGAACACTGAAGCTTTCTTT. Its protein is CASSSKQGPNTEAFF.